The 15 T cell receptor beta chains in this list originate from one sample, sequenced in a study of control samples from healthy donors and cancer patients. Clones were read by immunoSEQ multiplex PCR, and TCRdb kept only the in-frame ones, dropping some. Here the sample spans 70,000 or so clones, under 90% being singletons. Sequencing was performed on blood. These receptor sequences come from a man between 45 and 60 years old in good health.

The V and J genes are TRBV7-6 and TRBJ2-5, with 9 nucleotides matching TRBD2. The germline V gene has CDR1 SGHVS and CDR2 FNYEAQ. This CDR3 region has 16 residues. Losses at the gene ends were 1 base for V and 5 bases for J; bases not matched to a gene: 8. CDR3 loop: CASSLEVAGVSETQYF. CDR3 nucleotides: TGTGCCAGCAGCTTAGAGGTAGCGGGAGTTAGTGAGACCCAGTACTTC.

This chain joins TRBV14 and TRBJ1-1; D call uncertain. Per the germline V gene, CDR1 is SGHDN and CDR2 is FVKESK. The CDR3 has 13 amino acids. With 3 bases removed from V and 6 bases from J, the gap between germline ends came to 11 bases. CDR3 nucleotide sequence: TGTGCCAGCAGCCAGTTTATAGGTGCTGAAGCTTTCTTT. This codes for CASSQFIGAEAFF.

The chain joins TRBV12-5 to TRBJ2-7, with TRBD2 matching over 13 bases. Germline V CDR1 and CDR2: LGHNT, FRNRAP. V gave up 4 bases and J gave up 4 bases; unmatched junction bases: 13. The CDR3 loop spans 18 amino acids. CDR3 DNA sequence: TGTGCTAGTGGTTGGGGAGTAACTAGCGGGAGGGATCCGTACGAGCAGTACTTC. Encoded protein: CASGWGVTSGRDPYEQYF.

The J gene is TRBJ1-5, the V gene TRBV19; no definite D call. V lost 2 bases and J 2 bases, leaving 10 bases between the germline ends. The CDR3 sequence is 15 residues long. CDR1 and CDR2 (germline): LNHDA, SQIVND (reference sequence). The CDR3 protein is CASSISRVGNQPQHF. The CDR3 DNA follows: TGTGCCAGTAGTATATCACGGGTCGGCAATCAGCCCCAGCATTTT.

This clone was recorded once. J is TRBJ2-5 and V is TRBV6-6; 7 positions match TRBD2. The V and J ends lost 2 bases and 9 bases, in that order; junction bases with no gene match: 6. Germline CDR1 is MNHNY and CDR2 is SVGAGI (reference sequence). This CDR3 contains 13 residues. The DNA of the CDR3 is TGTGCCAGCAGTTACGGCGGGGGAAGGTCCCAGTACTTC. Its protein product is CASSYGGGRSQYF.

The chain employs TRBV14 and TRBJ2-2; no firm D call. Germline V gene lookup returns CDR1 SGHDN and CDR2 FVKESK. The CDR3 length is 13 residues. Trimming stripped 3 bases from V and 6 bases from J, with 8 bases between. For the CDR3, the DNA is TGTGCCAGCAGCCAGTACCATGCCGGGGAGCTGTTTTTT. This gives the protein CASSQYHAGELFF.

This clone has only a few counts. The chain has TRBV7-3 and TRBJ1-1; D is possibly TRBD1 (5 bases). The CDR3 extends over 15 amino acids. Germline V gene lookup returns CDR1 SGHTA and CDR2 FQGTGA. Trimming removed 3 bases from V and 6 bases from J, with 17 bases in between. CDR3 sequence reads: CASSFMGQEGAEAFF. As DNA, the CDR3 is TGTGCCAGCAGCTTTATGGGTCAGGAAGGGGCTGAAGCTTTCTTT. Looking up the rest from reference TRBV7-3 and TRBJ1-1 gives the full variable domain: GAGVSQTPSNKVTEKGKYVELRCDPISGHTALYWYRQSLGQGPEFLIYFQGTGAADDSGLPNDRFFAVRPEGSVSTLKIQRTERGDSAVYLCASSFMGQEGAEAFFGQGTRLTVV.

V is TRBV19 and J is TRBJ1-5, with D tentatively TRBD1 (5 bases). This CDR3 comprises 16 residues. Germline V gene lookup returns CDR1 LNHDA and CDR2 SQIVND (reference sequence). Trimming removed 5 bases at V and 1 base at J, with 15 bases between. CDR3 protein: CASSVLTGLSNQPQHF. The CDR3 DNA reads TGTGCCAGTAGTGTCTTAACAGGTTTAAGCAATCAGCCCCAGCATTTT. The whole variable domain, filled in from reference TRBV19 and TRBJ1-5, reads DGGITQSPKYLFRKEGQNVTLSCEQNLNHDAMYWYRQDPGQGLRLIYYSQIVNDFQKGDIAEGYSVSREKKESFPLTVTSAQKNPTAFYLCASSVLTGLSNQPQHFGDGTRLSIL.

The chain carries TRBV11-2 and TRBJ2-2; unclear D gene. Germline-derived CDR1 and CDR2 are SGHAT and FQNNGV. The CDR3 sequence is 13 residues long. Trimming removed 4 bases at V and 6 bases at J, with 9 bases between. The CDR3 nucleotides read TGTGCCAGCAGCTCTAGTTCCGCCGGGGAGCTGTTTTTT. This codes for CASSSSSAGELFF. Full variable domain (missing parts from reference TRBV11-2 and TRBJ2-2): EAGVAQSPRYKIIEKRQSVAFWCNPISGHATLYWYQQILGQGPKLLIQFQNNGVVDDSQLPKDRFSAERLKGVDSTLKIQPAKLEDSAVYLCASSSSSAGELFFGEGSRLTVL.

CDR3 DNA: TGTGCCAGCAGTGAAACGCAGGGTGGGTTTGGTGAGCAGTTCTTC. This sequence encodes CASSETQGGFGEQFF. The V gene is TRBV2, the J gene TRBJ2-1; possible D gene TRBD1, 5 bases. The germline V gene encodes CDR1 SNHLY and CDR2 FYNNEI. V was pared by 2 bases and J by 9 bases, with 17 bases between. This CDR3 comprises 15 residues.

V is TRBV6-2 or TRBV6-3 and J is TRBJ2-2; 10 nucleotides agree with TRBD2. This CDR3 spans 16 amino acids. The germline CDR1 and CDR2 sequences are MNHEY and SVGEGT. The V gene end was trimmed by 2 bases and the J gene end by 9 bases; junction bases not matched to a gene: 9. This CDR3 is CASSYTASGGGRELFF. The DNA for the CDR3 is TGTGCCAGCAGTTACACGGCTAGCGGGGGCGGCAGGGAGCTGTTTTTT.

In its sample, this clone was seen many times. This rearrangement joins TRBV27 to TRBJ1-6; D is possibly TRBD1 (5 bases). V gave up 7 bases and J gave up 10 bases, with 17 bases separating them. In germline, CDR1 is MNHEY, CDR2 SMNVEV (reference sequence). The CDR3 runs to 14 residues. Written as DNA, the CDR3 is TGTGCCAGCAATCTTGGGAAAAGGGGCTCACCCCTCCACTTT. Translation gives CASNLGKRGSPLHF.

The V gene is TRBV11-3, the J gene TRBJ1-1, with D possibly TRBD1 on 5 matching bases. V shed 0 bases and J shed 5 bases, with 10 bases lying between them. Germline-derived CDR1 and CDR2 are SGHNT and YENEEA. The CDR3 loop spans 14 amino acids. CDR3: CASSLDSQGTEAFF. For the CDR3, the DNA is TGTGCCAGCAGCTTAGATAGCCAGGGTACTGAAGCTTTCTTT.

The V gene is TRBV6-6, the J gene TRBJ1-5, with a possible D match to TRBD1 (6 bases). Germline V gene data show CDR1 as MNHNY and CDR2 as SVGAGI (reference sequence). Trimming pared 4 bases from V and 4 bases from J, leaving 11 bases between. This CDR3 has 14 amino acids. CDR3 coding DNA: TGTGCCAGCAGTTTTGGACAGTCTAATCAGCCCCAGCATTTT. Residues: CASSFGQSNQPQHF.

J is TRBJ2-3 and V is TRBV30; 10 bases line up with TRBD2. Germline CDR1 reads GTSNPN; CDR2 reads SVGIG (reference sequence). V lost 3 bases, J lost 1 base, and 4 bases stayed unmatched. This CDR3 is 15 amino acids long. DNA for the CDR3: TGTGCCTGGAGCGCCGGGACTAGCGGCACAGATACGCAGTATTTT. It specifies CAWSAGTSGTDTQYF.